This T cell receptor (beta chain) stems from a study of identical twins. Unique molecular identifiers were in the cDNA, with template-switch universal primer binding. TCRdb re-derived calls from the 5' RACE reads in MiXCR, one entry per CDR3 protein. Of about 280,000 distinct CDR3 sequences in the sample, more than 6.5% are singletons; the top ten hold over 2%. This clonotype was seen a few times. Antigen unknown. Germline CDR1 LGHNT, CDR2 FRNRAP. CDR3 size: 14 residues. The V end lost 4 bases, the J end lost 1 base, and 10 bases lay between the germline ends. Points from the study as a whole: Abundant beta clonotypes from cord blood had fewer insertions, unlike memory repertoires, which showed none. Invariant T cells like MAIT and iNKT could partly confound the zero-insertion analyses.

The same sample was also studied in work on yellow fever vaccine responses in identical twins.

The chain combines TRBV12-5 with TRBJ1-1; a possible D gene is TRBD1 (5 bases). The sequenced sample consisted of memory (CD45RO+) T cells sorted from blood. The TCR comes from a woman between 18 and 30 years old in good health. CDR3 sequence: CASGSPGGNTEAFF. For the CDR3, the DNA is TGTGCTAGTGGTTCCCCGGGGGGGAACACTGAAGCTTTCTTT.